Here is one T cell receptor beta chain with its context. Its target is unknown. Primed by a sample-barcoded 5' primer and a J-beta primer mix, a second PCR proceeded for 7 to 11 cycles. TCRdb re-analysed the 5' RACE reads in MiXCR, keeping a single row per CDR3 protein. The table includes around 970,000 distinct CDR3 sequences, roughly 51% detected once. Drawing of peripheral blood yielded 7.5 to 10 milliliters from each donor. The sample comes from a study of blood T cells in healthy people across ages. General observations from the study: It was held that diversity estimates obtained from one million T cells represented underestimates. Roughly linear age-related decline in beta diversity appeared, significant by age about 37.

Germline V CDR1 and CDR2: WSHSY, SAAADI. Trimming at V came to 6 bases and at J to 3 bases, leaving 7 bases not matched to a gene. The CDR3 covers 16 residues. Sequences were obtained from blood. The genes are TRBV10-2 and TRBJ2-1; 11 bases agree with TRBD2. The sequence came from a woman aged 60 to 75 in good health. CDR3 residues: CASREEGTSGYNEQFF. For the CDR3, the DNA is TGCGCCAGCAGAGAAGAGGGGACTAGCGGCTACAATGAGCAGTTCTTC.